One T cell receptor beta chain is described in this entry. Its target is unknown. This entry comes from a study of shared clonotypes between healthy human individuals. Overall study findings and caveats: The study drew on few donors, limiting represented genetic and exposure-history diversity. Unshared clonotypes carried lower generation probabilities than those common to all four donors. The study generally estimated greater richness for naive than memory subsets.

The CDR3 loop spans 14 amino acids. Germline CDR1 is SGHVS and CDR2 is FQNEAQ. V gave up 5 bases and J gave up 0 bases, with 11 bases separating them. Clones were read by immunoSEQ multiplex PCR, and TCRdb kept only the in-frame ones, dropping some. The data hold 900,000 to 1,200,000 clones, with around three quarters observed a single time. The receptor's source is a man aged 18 to 29 in good health. Some clones in this sample may be carry-over from other donors' samples. Sequencing was carried out using memory CD4+ T cells from PBMCs. The subset was: CD45RA-negative fraction. The chain carries TRBV7-8 and TRBJ2-7; no clear D gene. The CDR3 nucleotides read TGTGCCAGCAGCCTGTCGACGGGCTCCTACGAGCAGTACTTC. This sequence encodes CASSLSTGSYEQYF.